The present T cell receptor beta chain was sequenced within a study of blood T cell repertoires in COVID-19. Study as a whole: Collection of acute and convalescent COVID-19 samples took place in the United States, Italy and Spain. PBMCs, B-cell-depleted T cells, or T cells provided the cDNA or gDNA that made up the material.

Seattle's enrolled individuals joined amid active infection and were then monitored longitudinally. Methods used by the authors: Reference gene primer amplification in the assay estimated nucleated cell counts. The protocol was immunoSEQ multiplex PCR, while the TCRdb copy is restricted to in-frame clones and leaves out a portion. V, J and clone size are taken as reported in that table, and D and trimming were inferred from the DNA itself. The sample records around 300,000 clones, roughly 90% being singletons. Trimming took 3 bases from V and 3 from J; bases not matched to a gene: 6. Germline assignment: CDR1 MGHRA and CDR2 YSYEKL. This CDR3 is 16 amino acids long.

This sequence joins TRBV4-1 and TRBJ1-5, with 9 bases identical to TRBD1. The sample consisted of peripheral blood. This clonotype originated in a woman younger than 45 with COVID-19, enrolled during active disease. For the CDR3, the DNA is TGCGCCAGCAGCCATGCGAGGACAGGGGACAATCAGCCCCAGCATTTT. Translation gives CASSHARTGDNQPQHF.